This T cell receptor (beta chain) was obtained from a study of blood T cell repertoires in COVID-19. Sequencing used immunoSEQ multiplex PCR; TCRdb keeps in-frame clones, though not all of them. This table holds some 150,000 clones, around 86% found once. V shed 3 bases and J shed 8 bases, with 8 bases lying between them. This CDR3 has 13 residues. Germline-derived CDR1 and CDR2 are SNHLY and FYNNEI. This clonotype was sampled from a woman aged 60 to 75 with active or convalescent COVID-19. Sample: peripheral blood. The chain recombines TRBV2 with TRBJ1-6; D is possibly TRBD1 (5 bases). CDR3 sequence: CASSDRDYSPLHF. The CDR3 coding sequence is TGTGCCAGCAGTGACAGGGATTATTCACCCCTCCACTTT. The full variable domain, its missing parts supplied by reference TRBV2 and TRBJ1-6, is EPEVTQTPSHQVTQMGQEVILRCVPISNHLYFYWYRQILGQKVEFLVSFYNNEISEKSEIFDDQFSVERPDGSNFTLKIRSTKLEDSAMYFCASSDRDYSPLHFGNGTRLTVT.